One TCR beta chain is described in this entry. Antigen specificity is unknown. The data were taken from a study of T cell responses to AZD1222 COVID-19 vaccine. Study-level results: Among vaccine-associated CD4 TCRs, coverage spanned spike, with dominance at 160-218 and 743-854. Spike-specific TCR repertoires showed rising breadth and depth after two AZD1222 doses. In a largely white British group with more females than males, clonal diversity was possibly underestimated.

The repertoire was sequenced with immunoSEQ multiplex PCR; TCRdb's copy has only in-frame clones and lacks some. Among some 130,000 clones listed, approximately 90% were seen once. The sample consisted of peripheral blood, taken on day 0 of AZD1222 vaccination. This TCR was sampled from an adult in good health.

CDR3 DNA: TGTGCCAGCAGCTTAGAGTGGCAGGGGAAAAATAGTGGCTACACCTTC. Translation gives CASSLEWQGKNSGYTF. This chain links TRBV7-2 with TRBJ1-2; tentative D call: TRBD1 (6 bases). Trimming stripped 1 base from V and 7 bases from J, with 19 bases between. Germline CDR1 is SGHTA and CDR2 is FQGNSA. The CDR3 has 16 amino acids.